The table lists the clone carrying this T cell receptor beta chain with a count of one. Time point meaning: newly diagnosed GD, antithyroid drugs for less than 3 months. Following extraction of RNA from PBMCs, that RNA was used to make the TCR library. The data derive from a study of regulatory T cells in long-lasting Graves disease. CDR3-region Arm-PCR and iRepertoire HTBI primers produced the TCR beta libraries. TCRdb re-derived calls from the multiplex PCR reads in MiXCR, one entry per CDR3 protein. The table lists about 400,000 distinct CDR3 sequences, roughly 15% of them singletons. The sample was also linked to a second study, of T cells in Graves' hyperthyroidism and ophthalmopathy.

Sequenced here: peripheral blood mononuclear cells (PBMCs), sampled at new diagnosis, from a patient treated with antithyroid drugs. This clonotype originated in a woman aged 40 to 50 with Graves disease.

The CDR3 sequence is CATSRVGQREATQYF. The CDR3 coding sequence is TGTGCCACCAGCAGAGTAGGGCAAAGGGAGGCGACCCAGTACTTC. This chain uses TRBV15 with TRBJ2-5; weak D call: TRBD2 (6 bases). V dropped 1 base and J dropped 7 bases, with 16 bases sitting between them. This CDR3 has 15 residues. Germline lookup yields CDR1 LNHNV and CDR2 YYDKDF (reference sequence).